The 23 T cell receptor beta chains reported below all come from one sample, sequenced in a study of T cells in Graves' hyperthyroidism and ophthalmopathy. RNA transcripts were the template for amplifying TCR beta CDR3 regions. During a first-round RT-PCR of the TCR CDR3, the HTBI primer set was used. TCRdb passed the multiplex PCR reads through MiXCR, listing each CDR3 protein once. The table shows under 550,000 distinct CDR3 sequences, with just under 20% occurring only once. The specimen sequenced was blood. These receptor sequences come from a man aged 40-55 years with Graves' ophthalmopathy.

The chain is built from TRBV7-2 and TRBJ2-5, with TRBD2 identical over 7 bases. V shed 2 bases, J shed 1 base, and the junction held 7 bases outside the gene matches. The germline V gene encodes CDR1 SGHTA and CDR2 FQGNSA. The CDR3 is made up of 16 amino acids. Here the CDR3 DNA reads TGTGCCAGCAGCTTACGAGCGGGGAACCCCCAAGAGACCCAGTACTTC. This sequence encodes CASSLRAGNPQETQYF.

This clonotype has a single count. The chain is built from TRBV11-2 and TRBJ2-7; 14 positions match TRBD2. J lost 5 bases, V lost 8 bases, and 23 bases had no gene match. Germline CDR1 and CDR2: SGHAT and FQNNGV. The CDR3 is made up of 20 amino acids. CDR3 region: CASGYPPTGTSGSVYHEQYF. Written as DNA, the CDR3 is TGTGCCAGCGGATACCCCCCTACCGGGACTAGCGGGAGCGTCTACCACGAGCAGTACTTC.

In its sample, this clonotype was seen many times. V usage is TRBV12-3 or TRBV12-4 and J usage is TRBJ1-4, with 10 bases matching TRBD1. This CDR3 spans 15 amino acids. V was pared by 6 bases and J by 10 bases, with 11 bases of the junction left unmatched. The CDR3 nucleotides read TGTGCCAGCAGGCCCAGGACAGGGGGTTTTGGAAAACTGTTTTTT. Translating it yields CASRPRTGGFGKLFF.

This clonotype was observed a handful of times. This may arise from a read error, as a much more abundant clone is one base away. The chain joins TRBV3-1 to TRBJ2-5; no reliable D call. Germline V gives CDR1 LGHDT, CDR2 YNNKEL (reference sequence). This CDR3 is built from 11 residues. The CDR3 sequence is CTSSQERGQYF. The DNA of the CDR3 is TGTACCAGCAGCCAAGAGAGAGGACAGTACTTC.

This clonotype was seen a few times. The rearrangement links TRBV12-3 or TRBV12-4 to TRBJ2-3; 9 nucleotides agree with TRBD2. CDR3 length equals 16 residues. V shed 7 bases, J shed 3 bases, and the junction held 11 bases outside the gene matches. For the CDR3, the DNA is TGTGCCAGCACCCTCCCCCCAGCGGGGGGAACAGATACGCAGTATTTT. Its translation: CASTLPPAGGTDTQYF.

The rearrangement joins TRBV12-5 to TRBJ1-5, with D perhaps matching TRBD1 (5 bases). The CDR3 spans 17 residues. Trimming cost V 0 bases and J 0 bases, with 12 bases left between them. Germline V gene lookup returns CDR1 LGHNT and CDR2 FRNRAP. The CDR3 sequence is CASGLVGGALSNQPQHF. Written as DNA, the CDR3 is TGTGCTAGTGGTTTGGTTGGAGGGGCCCTTAGCAATCAGCCCCAGCATTTT.

The chain links TRBV9 to TRBJ2-1, with a possible D match to TRBD1 (5 bases). The CDR3 runs 15 residues. V gave up 0 bases and J gave up 4 bases, with 11 bases separating them. Germline V CDR1 and CDR2: SGDLS, YYNGEE. CDR3: CASSVDGRAYNEQFF. The CDR3 bases are TGTGCCAGCAGCGTAGACGGCAGGGCGTACAATGAGCAGTTCTTC.

Details on this clonotype: This may stem from a read error, because a much larger clone lies one nucleotide away. J is TRBJ2-1 and V is TRBV7-6; possible D gene TRBD2, 5 bases. The CDR3 runs to 18 residues. The V gene's germline CDR1 is SGHVS and CDR2 FNYEAQ. V was shortened by 1 base and J by 0 bases, with 16 bases between the two germline ends. The CDR3 DNA is TGTGCCAGCAGCTTAGAGGCCCTGGCGGGTCTCTCCTACAATGAGCAGTTCTTC. Residues: CASSLEALAGLSYNEQFF.

This clonotype was picked up many times. This rearrangement joins TRBV28 to TRBJ1-1; TRBD1 is a possible D gene (6 bases). The ends were cut back, 5 bases at V and 2 bases at J, with 12 bases in the middle. Germline CDR1 is MDHEN and CDR2 is SYDVKM. CDR3 length equals 14 residues. The CDR3 coding sequence is TGTGCCAGCAGTGGGGGGCAGGCCAACACTGAAGCTTTCTTT. As protein: CASSGGQANTEAFF.

The rearrangement joins TRBV11-2 to TRBJ1-2; 9 bases align to TRBD1. The ends lost 4 bases at V and 7 bases at J; junction bases unmatched: 7. This CDR3 is built from 14 residues. Germline V gene sequence: CDR1 SGHAT, CDR2 FQNNGV. CDR3 sequence reads: CASSSGTGSSGYTF. The DNA for the CDR3 is TGTGCCAGCAGCTCCGGGACAGGGTCATCTGGCTACACCTTC.

The chain carries TRBV27 and TRBJ1-2, with D maybe TRBD1 (5 bases). In germline, CDR1 is MNHEY, CDR2 SMNVEV (reference sequence). The CDR3 has 13 amino acids. The V and J ends lost 4 bases and 8 bases respectively, with 14 bases between them. The CDR3 protein is CASSWGPGYGYTF. CDR3 coding DNA: TGTGCCAGCAGTTGGGGACCAGGGTACGGCTACACCTTC.

This clonotype has a count of ten or more. The J gene is TRBJ1-1, the V gene TRBV18; possibly TRBD1 for D (5 bases). The CDR3 is 17 residues long. Germline V gene sequence: CDR1 KGHSH, CDR2 LQKENI. V was clipped by 2 bases and J by 1 base, with 17 bases between them. In DNA form, the CDR3 reads TGTGCCAGCTCACCATTGAATCAACAGGTCACGAACACTGAAGCTTTCTTT. Translation gives CASSPLNQQVTNTEAFF.

The J gene is TRBJ2-7, the V gene TRBV20-1; 7 bases are a match to TRBD2. Germline V gene lookup returns CDR1 DFQATT and CDR2 SNEGSKA (reference sequence). Trimming removed 6 bases from V and 0 bases from J; junction bases left unmatched: 5. The CDR3 loop spans 13 amino acids. The CDR3 coding sequence is TGCAGTGCCATCGGGGGGACCTCCTACGAGCAGTACTTC. This sequence encodes CSAIGGTSYEQYF.

This clonotype came up a few times. The chain combines TRBV5-1 with TRBJ1-2; 7 nucleotides agree with TRBD1. This CDR3 spans 14 amino acids. Trimming took 5 bases from V and 6 from J; bases not matched to a gene: 10. Germline-derived CDR1 and CDR2 are SGHRS and YFSETQ. The DNA of the CDR3 is TGCGCCAGCAGGAAGACAGGGAAGCTAGATGGCTACACCTTC. Encoded protein: CASRKTGKLDGYTF.

This clonotype was counted at least ten times. The chain combines TRBV27 with TRBJ1-1, with TRBD1 as a possible D gene (6 bases). Germline V gene sequence: CDR1 MNHEY, CDR2 SMNVEV (reference sequence). Trimming removed 2 bases from V and 5 bases from J, with 21 bases in between. The CDR3 length is 17 residues. The CDR3 DNA sequence: TGTGCCAGCAGTTTAGTCCGGGGTACAGGGAGGAGGACTGAAGCTTTCTTT. It yields the protein CASSLVRGTGRRTEAFF.

Only one count was recorded for this clonotype. Given a much more abundant clone one base away, this may be a read error. The gene calls are TRBV19 and TRBJ2-2, with TRBD2 matching 7 bases. CDR3 length: 15 residues. CDR1 LNHDA and CDR2 SQIVND come from the germline V gene (reference sequence). J was trimmed by 4 bases and V by 10 bases; bases with no gene match: 12. The CDR3 here is CATQNPERGTGELFF. As DNA, the CDR3 is TGTGCCACCCAGAACCCGGAGCGGGGCACCGGGGAGCTGTTTTTT.

This clonotype has a handful of counts. The chain joins TRBV15 to TRBJ2-7; D might be TRBD1 or TRBD2, each matching 5 bases. CDR1 is LNHNV, CDR2 YYDKDF, per germline (reference sequence). Trimming removed 1 base from V and 0 bases from J, with 13 bases in between. This CDR3 comprises 16 residues. For the CDR3, the DNA is TGTGCCACCAGCAGAGTCCGATCTGGGACCTCCTACGAGCAGTACTTC. This gives the protein CATSRVRSGTSYEQYF.

Only a few counts were recorded for this clonotype. The chain carries TRBV5-6 and TRBJ2-7, with 12 bases matching TRBD2. Looked up from germline, CDR1 is SGHDT and CDR2 is YYEEEE. This CDR3 has 16 residues. The V gene end was trimmed by 0 bases and the J gene end by 0 bases; junction bases not matched to a gene: 1. CDR3 in amino acids: CASSLVTSGGSYEQYF. The CDR3, as DNA: TGTGCCAGCAGCTTGGTGACTAGCGGGGGCTCCTACGAGCAGTACTTC. The full variable domain, its missing parts supplied by reference TRBV5-6 and TRBJ2-7, is DAGVTQSPTHLIKTRGQQVTLRCSPKSGHDTVSWYQQALGQGPQFIFQYYEEEERQRGNFPDRFSGHQFPNYSSELNVNALLLGDSALYLCASSLVTSGGSYEQYFGPGTRLTVT.

This clonotype has ten or more counts. The chain links TRBV20-1 to TRBJ2-3; TRBD1 matches at 8 bases. The V and J ends lost 3 bases and 3 bases, in that order; junction bases with no gene match: 11. CDR3 length equals 16 residues. Germline-derived CDR1 and CDR2 are DFQATT and SNEGSKA (reference sequence). The CDR3 DNA follows: TGCAGTGCTAGGTGGACAGGGCTGGTTCCGACAGATACGCAGTATTTT. Translation: CSARWTGLVPTDTQYF.

This clonotype was seen at least ten times. The J gene is TRBJ2-1, the V gene TRBV30, with 9 nucleotides matching TRBD2. V was pared by 0 bases and J by 15 bases, with 6 bases of the junction left unmatched. The germline V gene encodes CDR1 GTSNPN and CDR2 SVGIG (reference sequence). The CDR3 spans 12 residues. DNA of the CDR3: TGTGCCTGGAGTGTAGAAGCGGGAGGTATGTTCTTC. Its translation: CAWSVEAGGMFF.

This clonotype was counted ten times or more. This chain joins TRBV11-2 and TRBJ1-2, with D possibly matching TRBD1 (5 bases). The CDR3 runs to 14 residues. Trimming shortened V by 7 bases and J by 4 bases, and 16 bases separated the two germline ends. Per the germline V gene, CDR1 is SGHAT and CDR2 is FQNNGV. The CDR3 region has the DNA TGTGCCAGCACCGAGGACATCCTCGGCTATGGCTACACCTTC. This codes for CASTEDILGYGYTF.

This clonotype was observed a few times. The rearrangement links TRBV10-3 to TRBJ2-5; D may be TRBD1 (8 bases). The CDR3 runs to 13 residues. Per the germline V gene, CDR1 is ENHRY and CDR2 is SYGVKD. Trimming stripped 6 bases from V and 7 bases from J, with 15 bases between. CDR3: CAIRATGEGTQYF. The CDR3 bases are TGTGCCATCAGAGCGACAGGGGAGGGGACCCAGTACTTC.

The chain has TRBV5-5 and TRBJ2-2, with D possibly called TRBD1 or TRBD2 (5 bases each). CDR1 SGHKS and CDR2 YYEKEE come from the germline V gene (reference sequence). V lost 1 base and J 2 bases, leaving 12 bases between the germline ends. The CDR3 is made up of 16 amino acids. The CDR3 DNA reads as TGTGCCAGCAGCTTGAGGGGACGGCTAAACACCGGGGAGCTGTTTTTT. It encodes CASSLRGRLNTGELFF.